The text below deals with one TCR beta chain. The germline gives CDR1 GTSNPN, CDR2 SVGIG (reference sequence). V gave up 5 bases and J gave up 5 bases, with 15 bases separating them. The CDR3 contains 13 residues. This sample was taken from a study of technical replicates of blood from a few donors. Clones were read by immunoSEQ multiplex PCR, and TCRdb kept only the in-frame ones, dropping some. The data hold some 87,000 clones, with about 97% observed a single time. The rearrangement links TRBV30 to TRBJ2-5, with D possibly TRBD2 on 6 matching bases. The sequence came from a human donor in good health. Sequenced: T cells isolated from PBMCs. The chain's CDR3 is CAWAPMSGETQYF. The DNA of the CDR3 is TGTGCCTGGGCTCCCATGAGCGGGGAGACCCAGTACTTC.